The 15 T cell receptor beta chains below come from one sample, sequenced in a study of T cell repertoires in cytomegalovirus infection. Their antigens remain unidentified. TCRdb recomputed calls from the reads with MiXCR, one row per CDR3 protein. The table includes 800,000 to 950,000 distinct CDR3 sequences, over 25% detected once. This sample comprised cultured CD8+ T cells from PBMCs, obtained from culture after CMV antigen stimulation. Receptors were obtained from a human donor in good health (CMV status not recorded). Some clones in this sample may be carry-over from other donors' samples.

This chain joins TRBV6-6 and TRBJ1-1; a weak D match, TRBD1 (5 bases). Trimming removed 5 bases from V and 10 bases from J, with 11 bases in between. This CDR3 spans 11 amino acids. Germline CDR1 is MNHNY and CDR2 is SVGAGI (reference sequence). The CDR3 here is CASSEGFGAFF. CDR3 in DNA: TGTGCCAGCAGTGAGGGGTTCGGAGCTTTCTTT.

The sample holds one count of this clonotype. Possible read error: a much larger clone is one base away. The rearrangement links TRBV2 to TRBJ2-5, with 8 positions matching TRBD2. V trimming: 6 bases; J trimming: 3 bases; junction bases outside the gene matches: 3. Germline CDR1 is SNHLY and CDR2 is FYNNEI. There are 13 residues in the CDR3. The chain's CDR3 is CASRELAEETQYF. Written as DNA, the CDR3 is TGTGCCAGCAGGGAACTAGCGGAAGAGACCCAGTACTTC.

CDR3 sequence (DNA): TGTGCCAGCAGATCCACAGGGAGCTCCTACAATGAGCAGTTCTTC. Translating gives CASRSTGSSYNEQFF. J is TRBJ2-1 and V is TRBV6-2 or TRBV6-3; D is perhaps TRBD1 (6 bases). Trimming took off 6 bases at V and 0 bases at J, with 12 bases between the two ends. The CDR3 is 15 residues long. The germline CDR1 and CDR2 sequences are MNHEY and SVGEGT.

The rearrangement joins TRBV14 to TRBJ1-2; D gene uncertain. The germline gives CDR1 SGHDN, CDR2 FVKESK. This CDR3 region has 13 residues. Trimming removed 3 bases at V and 5 bases at J, with 10 bases between. The CDR3 spells CASSHGGLYGYTF. The CDR3 DNA is TGTGCCAGCAGCCATGGAGGGCTATATGGCTACACCTTC.

The chain joins TRBV7-6 to TRBJ1-1; tentatively, D is TRBD1 (6 bases). Germline lookup yields CDR1 SGHVS and CDR2 FNYEAQ. V was pared by 5 bases and J by 0 bases, with 10 bases between. The CDR3 contains 14 residues. The CDR3 spells CASSQGHMNTEAFF. The CDR3 coding sequence is TGTGCCAGCAGCCAGGGACATATGAACACTGAAGCTTTCTTT. Combining the CDR3 with reference TRBV7-6 and TRBJ1-1 gives the whole variable domain GAGVSQSPRYKVTKRGQDVALRCDPISGHVSLYWYRQALGQGPEFLTYFNYEAQQDKSGLPNDRFSAERPEGSISTLTIQRTEQRDSAMYRCASSQGHMNTEAFFGQGTRLTVV.

This clonotype was seen only a few times. One end of the junction is discordant with germline, which a read error may explain. This sequence joins TRBV7-6 and TRBJ2-1; 8 bases map to TRBD1. CDR1 is SGHVS, CDR2 FNYEAQ, per germline. The CDR3 has 15 amino acids. The CDR3 spells CVSTYTGGRYNEQFF. The CDR3 bases are TGTGTCAGCACTTATACAGGGGGGAGATACAATGAGCAGTTCTTC.

This clonotype has more than one count but fewer than ten. V usage is TRBV5-1 and J usage is TRBJ2-1; D is unclear. Per the germline V gene, CDR1 is SGHRS and CDR2 is YFSETQ. This CDR3 is 16 amino acids long. Trimming left V 0 bases short and J 5 bases short, with 15 bases between. The CDR3 is CASSLASTDFHNEQFF. The DNA of the CDR3 is TGCGCCAGCAGCTTGGCCTCTACGGATTTTCACAATGAGCAGTTCTTC.

The table lists this clonotype with many counts. The chain recombines TRBV6-1 with TRBJ2-7; D may be TRBD1 (5 bases). The CDR3 sequence is 15 residues long. V was cut by 5 bases and J by 0 bases, with 14 bases left in between. Germline loops: CDR1 MNHNS, CDR2 SASEGT. The CDR3 region is CASSLTVSSSYEQYF. CDR3 coding DNA: TGTGCCAGCAGTCTGACAGTTTCTAGCTCCTACGAGCAGTACTTC.

The chain recombines TRBV12-3 or TRBV12-4 with TRBJ2-1, with TRBD1 matching 9 bases. With 3 bases clipped from V and 4 bases from J, the junction kept 7 bases outside the gene matches. The CDR3 has 16 residues. The CDR3 sequence is CASSFDRGGEYNEQFF. In DNA, the CDR3 is TGTGCCAGCAGTTTTGACAGGGGGGGAGAGTACAATGAGCAGTTCTTC.

This sequence joins TRBV9 and TRBJ2-1; no definite D call. Trimming took 0 bases from V and 3 from J, leaving 7 bases between them. The CDR3 has 14 amino acids. Germline CDR1 is SGDLS and CDR2 is YYNGEE. The DNA for the CDR3 is TGTGCCAGCAGCGTAGAAAGTCTCTACAATGAGCAGTTCTTC. Its translation: CASSVESLYNEQFF. The whole variable domain, remainder taken from reference TRBV9 and TRBJ2-1, is DSGVTQTPKHLITATGQRVTLRCSPRSGDLSVYWYQQSLDQGLQFLIQYYNGEERAKGNILERFSAQQFPDLHSELNLSSLELGDSALYFCASSVESLYNEQFFGPGTRLTVL.

This chain uses TRBV7-3 with TRBJ2-2, with a possible D match to TRBD2 (6 bases). The CDR3 is made up of 14 amino acids. Trimming removed 2 bases at V and 3 bases at J, with 7 bases between. Germline V gene lookup returns CDR1 SGHTA and CDR2 FQGTGA. CDR3 DNA: TGTGCCAGCAGCTTATGGGGGGACACCGGGGAGCTGTTTTTT. Encoded protein: CASSLWGDTGELFF.

This chain links TRBV15 with TRBJ1-1; no clear D. Per germline, CDR1 LNHNV and CDR2 YYDKDF (reference sequence). V was trimmed by 7 bases and J by 5 bases, leaving 14 bases between them. The CDR3 totals 13 residues. CDR3 sequence reads: CATIAHSGTEAFF. As DNA, the CDR3 is TGTGCCACCATCGCTCATTCCGGGACTGAAGCTTTCTTT.

J is TRBJ1-6 and V is TRBV27; D is perhaps TRBD1 (6 bases). This CDR3 has 14 residues. From germline, CDR1 is MNHEY and CDR2 SMNVEV (reference sequence). Trimming cost V 4 bases and J 10 bases, with 14 bases left between them. CDR3 protein: CASSYQGLGSPLHF. DNA for the CDR3: TGTGCCAGCAGTTATCAGGGGTTGGGCTCACCCCTCCACTTT.

This clonotype has a handful of counts. The V call is TRBV10-3, the J call TRBJ1-5; a weak D match, TRBD1 (6 bases). The CDR3 is 15 residues long. Trimming shortened V by 3 bases and J by 3 bases, and 12 bases separated the two germline ends. Germline V gives CDR1 ENHRY, CDR2 SYGVKD. CDR3 amino acids: CAISDGDNYNQPQHF. For the CDR3, the DNA is TGTGCCATCAGTGATGGGGACAACTACAATCAGCCCCAGCATTTT.

This clonotype was detected only a few times. The chain uses TRBV19 and TRBJ2-2; TRBD2 aligns across 7 bases. The CDR3 is 16 residues long. The J segment lost 6 bases and the V segment lost 7 bases, leaving 14 bases of the junction unmatched. Germline CDR1 and CDR2: LNHDA and SQIVND (reference sequence). The chain's CDR3 is CASNPGGTGPAGELFF. The CDR3 bases are TGTGCCAGTAACCCCGGGGGGACGGGGCCTGCCGGGGAGCTGTTTTTT.